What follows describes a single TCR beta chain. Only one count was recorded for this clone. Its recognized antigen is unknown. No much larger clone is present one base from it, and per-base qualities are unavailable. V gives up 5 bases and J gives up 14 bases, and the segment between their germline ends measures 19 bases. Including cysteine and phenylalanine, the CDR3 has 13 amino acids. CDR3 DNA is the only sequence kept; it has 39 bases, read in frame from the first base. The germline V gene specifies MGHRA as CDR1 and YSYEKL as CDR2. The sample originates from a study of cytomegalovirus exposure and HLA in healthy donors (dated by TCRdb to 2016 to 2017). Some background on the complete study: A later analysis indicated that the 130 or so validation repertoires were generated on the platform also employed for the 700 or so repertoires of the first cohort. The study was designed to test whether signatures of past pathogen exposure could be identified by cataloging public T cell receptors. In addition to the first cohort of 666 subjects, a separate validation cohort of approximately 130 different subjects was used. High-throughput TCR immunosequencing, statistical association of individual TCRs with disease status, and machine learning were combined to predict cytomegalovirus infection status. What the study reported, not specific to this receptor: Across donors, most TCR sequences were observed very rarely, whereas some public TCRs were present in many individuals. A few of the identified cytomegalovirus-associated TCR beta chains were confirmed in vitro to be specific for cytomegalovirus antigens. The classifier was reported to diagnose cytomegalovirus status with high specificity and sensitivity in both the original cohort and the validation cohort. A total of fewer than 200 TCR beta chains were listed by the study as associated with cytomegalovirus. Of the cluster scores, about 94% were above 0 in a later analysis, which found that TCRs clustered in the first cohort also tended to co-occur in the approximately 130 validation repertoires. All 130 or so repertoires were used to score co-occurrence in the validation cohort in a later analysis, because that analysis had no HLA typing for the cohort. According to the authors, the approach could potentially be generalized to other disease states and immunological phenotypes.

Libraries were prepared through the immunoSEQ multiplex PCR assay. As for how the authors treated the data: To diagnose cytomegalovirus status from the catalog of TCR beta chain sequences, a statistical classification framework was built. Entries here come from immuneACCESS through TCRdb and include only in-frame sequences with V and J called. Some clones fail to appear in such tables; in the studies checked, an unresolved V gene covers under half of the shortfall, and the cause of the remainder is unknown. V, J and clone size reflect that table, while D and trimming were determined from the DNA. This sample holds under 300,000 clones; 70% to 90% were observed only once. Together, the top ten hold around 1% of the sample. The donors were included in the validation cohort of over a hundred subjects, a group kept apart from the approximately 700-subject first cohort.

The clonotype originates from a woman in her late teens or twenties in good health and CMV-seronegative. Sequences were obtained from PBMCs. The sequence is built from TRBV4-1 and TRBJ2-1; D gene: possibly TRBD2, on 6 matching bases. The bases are TGCGCCAGCAGCGGACCCGAGGCTAGCGAGGAGTTCTTC. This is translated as CASSGPEASEEFF.